This T cell receptor (beta chain) was captured by sequencing in a study of cytomegalovirus exposure and HLA in healthy donors (dated 2017 in TCRdb). General notes on the study: An earlier analysis of around 600 of the donors reported roughly 270 Gb of sequence data and around 110 million unique TCR beta sequences from about 200 million T cells. About 280 gigabases of sequencing data and around 85 million unique TCR sequences made up an early release that covered fewer than 650 HLA-typed donors. Among the roughly 400 genotyped donors, around 81% belonged to the genetic ancestry cluster associated with self-reported Caucasian donors. The aim of the study was to test whether cataloging public T cell receptors could identify signatures of past pathogen exposure. Using immunosequencing, the study profiled T cell repertoires from about 620 subjects and related those repertoires to cytomegalovirus serostatus. Besides the first cohort of around 700 subjects, a separate validation cohort made up of over 95 different subjects was used. To predict cytomegalovirus infection status, the study brought together high-throughput TCR immunosequencing, statistical association of individual TCRs with disease status, and machine learning. To study patterns of TCR occurrence, a later analysis re-analyzed previously published TCR beta repertoires from around 670 donors and added high-resolution HLA genotyping. In the later analysis, no new phenotypic data were used to find candidate immune exposures; instead, reliance was placed on TCR beta sequences and their occurrence across donors. To decide whether each TCR beta V gene segment behaved as functional or pseudogenic, an earlier analysis of some 570 of the donors relied on high-throughput TCR beta sequencing. Alongside the repertoire data, information on donor age, sex, ethnicity and CMV serostatus was compiled. A later genetic analysis took genome-wide SNP genotypes for about three fifths of the 666 donors and used that subset as a discovery cohort. All discovery cohort repertoires had been generated using a single sequencing platform. HLA typing covered class I and class II loci at four-digit resolution. Typing coverage differed by locus: A, B, C, DRB1 and DQB1 were typed in about 620-630 donors, DQA1 in 500 to 550, DPA1 in around 580, and DPB1 in 450 to 490. Roughly 5 DR-DQ haplotypes were handled as single units for association and clustering, since linkage in the cohort was strong. On average, roughly 250,000 unique TCR beta nucleotide sequences were sequenced per donor among 398 genotyped donors of the cohort, with roughly 18% of those sequences being non-productive.

The cohort comprised 550 to 700 healthy bone marrow donors. At the time of sampling, all cohort members were nominally healthy, though unrecorded immune exposures were likely present. The donor tested CMV seropositive and was one of the 289 seropositive cohort members. Each donor provided a peripheral blood sample, and peripheral blood mononuclear cells were used for TCR beta sequencing. The Qiagen DNeasy Blood Extraction Kit was used to extract genomic DNA from the blood cell samples. There are 16 amino acids in the CDR3, from cysteine to phenylalanine inclusive. Kept here is only the CDR3 DNA, which spans 48 bases and is read in frame from base 1. After removal of 3 bases from V and 4 bases from J, the junction retains 7 bases not matched to a gene. CDR1 and CDR2 (SGDLS, YYNGEE) derive from the germline V gene. Beyond this particular receptor, the publication reports: Because counts were too low, roughly 16 rarely observed V segments, including chromosome 9 orphons, were excluded from the earlier analysis of a few hundred of the donors. In a later analysis, HLA-associated TCR beta chains showed more clonal expansion and lower generation probabilities than non-associated chains that were equally common. A further reported finding was that TCR beta sequences accurately predicted the HLA-A and HLA-B alleles for most subjects in the first cohort. In both the original and validation cohorts, the classifier was reported to diagnose cytomegalovirus status with high specificity and sensitivity. Roughly uniform sequencing depth across donors was assumed in presence/absence analyses, although this assumption may not hold. A later analysis found that TCR association rates varied across HLA loci, with DRB1 alleles showing the most associated TCRs and HLA-C alleles the fewest. Only TCR beta chains were sequenced in this cohort, and the absence of alpha or paired-chain data limited detectable features. Linkage disequilibrium might explain the correlated functional status among segregating V segments, but an unknown experimental factor could not be ruled out. An earlier analysis of approximately 540 of the donors showed that most TCR beta V segments appeared in productive rearrangements either about 87% or about 30% of the time, which broadly matched IMGT annotations. According to the authors, the approach could potentially be generalized to other disease states and immunological phenotypes. In vitro tests confirmed that a few of the cytomegalovirus-associated TCR beta chains recognize cytomegalovirus antigens. Specific HLA alleles were associated with 15,000 to 20,000 TCR beta sequences at a false discovery rate of 0.05 in a later analysis. Compared with the approximately 670-donor mean, donors in an Asian-associated ancestry cluster had fewer N-insertions in productive TCRs, according to a later genetic analysis. In a later genetic analysis, a missense DCLRE1C variant was associated with V-gene and J-gene trimming of TCR beta chains, and the association was replicated in an independent cohort. Some IMGT-functional V segments, including TRBV6-2 and TRBV6-3, could not be told apart with the 87-base-pair reads, so those segments were excluded. The sequencing pipeline was judged likely to have produced a cluster of highly shared sequence variants as a technical artifact. When HLA alleles, especially DR and DQ, strongly co-occurred, attributing TCR associations to individual alleles was difficult. While some public TCRs were present in many individuals, most TCR sequences turned up only very rarely across donors. Because some donors lacked HLA typing at each locus, the association tests relied only on the typed subset. According to a later analysis, parvovirus B19, influenza, CMV and Epstein-Barr virus appeared linked to several top co-occurrence clusters. The study gave a list of more than 150 TCR beta chains associated with cytomegalovirus. According to a later analysis, most CMV-associated TCR beta chains appeared to be HLA-restricted, and the HLA associations seemed to be driven largely by CMV exposure. CMV serostatus was the only immune exposure information available for the cohort.

As for this clone: Its antigen is still unknown. Base qualities are not recorded, but no much larger clone differs from it by a single base.

The library came from the immunoSEQ multiplex PCR assay. A mixture of 60 forward primers for TCR Vbeta segments and 13 reverse primers for TCR Jbeta segments was used in the multiplex PCR. The CDR3 region of rearranged TCR beta genes was amplified from genomic DNA with a multiplex PCR assay. On the Illumina HiSeq System, the amplified TCR beta libraries were sequenced as 87-base-pair reads. Turning to the authors' computational methods: A later analysis counted about 82 million unique TCR beta chains across the 640 or so repertoires, and around 9.9 million of these chains were shared by at least two donors. To remove PCR and sequencing errors, raw reads were error-corrected and collapsed into unique sequences using a nearest-neighbor algorithm that merged closely related sequences. Alignment of CDR3 sequences to IMGT reference sequences was used to assign V, D and J gene segments. Each retained sequence needed at least a six-nucleotide match to both a V gene segment and a J gene segment. A rearrangement was called productive if the CDR3 had no stop codons and remained in frame with V and J, and every other rearrangement was called non-productive. CDR3 was defined by IMGT convention, running from the second conserved V-encoded cysteine to the conserved J-encoded phenylalanine. The earlier analysis of 587 of the donors excluded any sequence lacking an unambiguous match to a single V gene segment. In an earlier analysis of a few hundred of the donors, V segments were called functional above 56.7% productive rearrangements and were called segregating when the between-donor standard deviation exceeded 5%. A statistical classification framework was built to diagnose cytomegalovirus status from the catalog of TCR beta chain sequences. A later analysis assigned V and J genes by comparing TCR nucleotide sequences with IMGT/GENE-DB human TR gene sequences. A later analysis assigned CDR3 sequences and most-parsimonious VDJ recombination scenarios with the TCRdist pipeline. In a later analysis, every TCR beta chain was defined by the combination of its CDR3 amino acid sequence and its V-gene family, and reads without a unique V-gene family were dropped. To address suspected cross-contamination and a sequencing artifact, a later analysis removed approximately 590 highly shared, low-generation-probability nucleotide sequences. In a later analysis, a clonal expansion index for each public chain was calculated from normalized within-repertoire ranks of inferred template counts. In a later analysis, generation probabilities were computed using a VDJ recombination model fitted to out-of-frame rearrangements, and the results were checked against IGoR. A later analysis scored TCR-TCR, TCR-HLA and TCR-CMV co-occurrence with hypergeometric tests, applying a repertoire-size bias correction to TCR pairs. False discovery rates were estimated in a later analysis by permuting HLA or CMV assignments 20 times. In a later analysis, co-occurring TCRs were grouped using DBSCAN, with TCRdist sequence similarity added in when clustering inside HLA-allele-positive subsets. Repertoires with fewer than 30,000 or more than 120,000 public chains, plus five repertoires with anomalous nucleotide sharing, were excluded from co-occurrence clustering. TCRdb took over this immuneACCESS table, retaining in-frame rearrangements with V and J assigned. Such tables are incomplete; in checked studies, under half of the missing clones stem from an unresolved V gene, and the remainder is unexplained. Clone size and the V and J calls come from that table; the DNA yielded D and trimming. The sample table contains some 110,000 clones; only one count was recorded for approximately 79% of them. About 15% of the sample lies in the top ten.

Recombination connected TRBV9 to TRBJ2-2, with TRBD1 matching 9 junction bases. The source of this sequence is a man aged 50 to 59 in good health and CMV-seropositive. Sequencing was done on a sample of PBMCs. The CDR3: CASSERTGAGTGELFF. The DNA sequence follows: TGTGCCAGCAGCGAGCGGACAGGGGCAGGCACCGGGGAGCTGTTTTTT. With all but the CDR3 taken from the reference TRBV9 and TRBJ2-2 genes, the full variable domain is: DSGVTQTPKHLITATGQRVTLRCSPRSGDLSVYWYQQSLDQGLQFLIQYYNGEERAKGNILERFSAQQFPDLHSELNLSSLELGDSALYFCASSERTGAGTGELFFGEGSRLTVL.